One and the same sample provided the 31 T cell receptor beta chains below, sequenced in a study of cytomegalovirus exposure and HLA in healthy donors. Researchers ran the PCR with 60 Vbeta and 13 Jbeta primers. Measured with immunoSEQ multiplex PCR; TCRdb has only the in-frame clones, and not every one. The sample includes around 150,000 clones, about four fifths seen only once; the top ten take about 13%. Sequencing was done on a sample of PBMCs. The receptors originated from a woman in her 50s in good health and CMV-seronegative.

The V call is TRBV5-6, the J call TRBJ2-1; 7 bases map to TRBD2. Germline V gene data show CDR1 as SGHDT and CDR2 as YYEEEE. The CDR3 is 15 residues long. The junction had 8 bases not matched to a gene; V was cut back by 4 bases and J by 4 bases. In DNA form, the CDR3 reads TGTGCCAGCAGCCCTAAAGCGGGGTGGTACAATGAGCAGTTCTTC. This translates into CASSPKAGWYNEQFF. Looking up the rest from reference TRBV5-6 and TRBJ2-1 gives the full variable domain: DAGVTQSPTHLIKTRGQQVTLRCSPKSGHDTVSWYQQALGQGPQFIFQYYEEEERQRGNFPDRFSGHQFPNYSSELNVNALLLGDSALYLCASSPKAGWYNEQFFGPGTRLTVL.

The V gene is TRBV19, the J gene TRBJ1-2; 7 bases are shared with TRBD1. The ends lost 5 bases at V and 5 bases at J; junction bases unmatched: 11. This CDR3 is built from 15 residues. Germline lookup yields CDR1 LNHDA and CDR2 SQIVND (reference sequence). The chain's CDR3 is CASSPQTGNSYGYTF. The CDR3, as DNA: TGTGCCAGTAGTCCCCAGACAGGGAACTCTTATGGCTACACCTTC.

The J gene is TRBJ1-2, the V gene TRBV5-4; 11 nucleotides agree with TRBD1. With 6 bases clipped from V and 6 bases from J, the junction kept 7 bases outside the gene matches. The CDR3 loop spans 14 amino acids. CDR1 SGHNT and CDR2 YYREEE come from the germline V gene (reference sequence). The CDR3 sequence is CASTRGTGGNGYTF. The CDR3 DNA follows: TGTGCCAGCACCAGGGGGACAGGGGGTAATGGCTACACCTTC.

CDR3 DNA sequence: TGCAGCGTTGAAGAGGGGCCAGAGACCCAGTACTTC. It encodes CSVEEGPETQYF. This sequence joins TRBV29-1 and TRBJ2-5; possibly TRBD1 for D (5 bases). Germline V gene lookup returns CDR1 SQVTM and CDR2 ANQGSEA. CDR3 size: 12 residues. Trimming left V 0 bases short and J 4 bases short, with 6 bases between.

For the CDR3, the DNA is TGTGCCACCAAATTAGTGGGACAGAACACTGAAGCTTTCTTT. This translates into CATKLVGQNTEAFF. The chain has TRBV10-3 and TRBJ1-1; a weak D match, TRBD1 (6 bases). Trimming stripped 10 bases from V and 1 base from J, with 16 bases between. Germline V gene data show CDR1 as ENHRY and CDR2 as SYGVKD. CDR3 length equals 14 residues.

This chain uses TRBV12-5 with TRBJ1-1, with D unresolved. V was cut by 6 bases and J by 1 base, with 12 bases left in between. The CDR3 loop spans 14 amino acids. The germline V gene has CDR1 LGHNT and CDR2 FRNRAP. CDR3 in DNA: TGTGCTAGTGGACCACCGGGTCCGAACACTGAAGCTTTCTTT. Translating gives CASGPPGPNTEAFF.

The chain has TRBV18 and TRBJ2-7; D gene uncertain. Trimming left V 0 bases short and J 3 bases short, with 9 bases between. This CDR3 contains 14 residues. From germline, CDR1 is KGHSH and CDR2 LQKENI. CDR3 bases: TGTGCCAGCTCACCACCAAACTTAATCTACGAGCAGTACTTC. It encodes CASSPPNLIYEQYF.

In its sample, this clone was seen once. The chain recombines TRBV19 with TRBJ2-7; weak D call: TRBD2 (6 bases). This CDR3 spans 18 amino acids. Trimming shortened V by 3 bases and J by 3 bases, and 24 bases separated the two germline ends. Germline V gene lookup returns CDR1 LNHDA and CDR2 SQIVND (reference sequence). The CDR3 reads CASSMRTSISGVDYEQYF. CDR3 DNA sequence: TGTGCCAGTAGTATGAGGACTTCCATTTCGGGAGTTGACTACGAGCAGTACTTC.

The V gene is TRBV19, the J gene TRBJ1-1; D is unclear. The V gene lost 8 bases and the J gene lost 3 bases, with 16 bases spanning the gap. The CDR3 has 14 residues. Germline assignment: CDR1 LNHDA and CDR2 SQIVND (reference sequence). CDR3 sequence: CASCLRGRDTEAFF. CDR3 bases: TGTGCCAGTTGCCTGAGAGGGAGGGACACTGAAGCTTTCTTT.

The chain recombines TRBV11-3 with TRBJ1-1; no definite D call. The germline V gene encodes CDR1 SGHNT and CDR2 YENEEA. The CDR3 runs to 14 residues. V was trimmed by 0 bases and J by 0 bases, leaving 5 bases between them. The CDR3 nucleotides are TGTGCCAGCAGCTTAGATTCCATGAACACTGAAGCTTTCTTT. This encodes CASSLDSMNTEAFF.

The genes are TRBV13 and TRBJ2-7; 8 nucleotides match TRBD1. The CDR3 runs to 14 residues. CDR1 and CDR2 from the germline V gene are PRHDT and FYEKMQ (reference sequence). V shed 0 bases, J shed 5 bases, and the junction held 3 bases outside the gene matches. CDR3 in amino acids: CASSLGTGAHEQYF. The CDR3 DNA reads TGTGCCAGCAGCTTAGGGACAGGGGCCCACGAGCAGTACTTC. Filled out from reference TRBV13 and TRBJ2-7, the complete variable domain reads AAGVIQSPRHLIKEKRETATLKCYPIPRHDTVYWYQQGPGQDPQFLISFYEKMQSDKGSIPDRFSAQQFSDYHSELNMSSLELGDSALYFCASSLGTGAHEQYFGPGTRLTVT.

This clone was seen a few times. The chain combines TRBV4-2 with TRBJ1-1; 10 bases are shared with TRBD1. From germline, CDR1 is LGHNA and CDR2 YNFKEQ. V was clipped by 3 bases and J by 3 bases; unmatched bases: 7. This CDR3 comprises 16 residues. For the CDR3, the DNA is TGTGCCAGCAGCCAGACCAGGGACAGGGGTTACACTGAAGCTTTCTTT. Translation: CASSQTRDRGYTEAFF.

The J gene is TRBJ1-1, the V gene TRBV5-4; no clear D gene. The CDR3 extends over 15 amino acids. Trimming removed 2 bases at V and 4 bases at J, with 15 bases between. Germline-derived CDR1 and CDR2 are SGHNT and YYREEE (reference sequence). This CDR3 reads CASSFRPEASTEAFF. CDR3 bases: TGTGCCAGCAGCTTCCGACCAGAAGCGAGCACTGAAGCTTTCTTT.

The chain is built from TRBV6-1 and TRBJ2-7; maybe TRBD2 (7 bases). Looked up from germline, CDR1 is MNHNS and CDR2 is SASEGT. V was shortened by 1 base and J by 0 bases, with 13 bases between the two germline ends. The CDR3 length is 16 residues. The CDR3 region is CASSEEGGASSYEQYF. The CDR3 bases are TGTGCCAGCAGTGAAGAGGGGGGGGCAAGCTCCTACGAGCAGTACTTC.

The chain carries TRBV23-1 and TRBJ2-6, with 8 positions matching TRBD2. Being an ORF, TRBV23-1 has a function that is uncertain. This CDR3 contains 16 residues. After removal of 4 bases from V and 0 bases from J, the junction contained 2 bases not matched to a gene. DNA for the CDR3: TGCGCCAGCAGTCGCGGGGGGCACTCTGGGGCCAACGTCCTGACTTTC. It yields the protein CASSRGGHSGANVLTF.

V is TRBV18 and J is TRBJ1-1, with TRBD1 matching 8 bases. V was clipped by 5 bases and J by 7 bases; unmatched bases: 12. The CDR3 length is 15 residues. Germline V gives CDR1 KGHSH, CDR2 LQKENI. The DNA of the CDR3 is TGTGCCAGCTCATCTAGGACAGGGCGGGAAAATGAAGCTTTCTTT. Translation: CASSSRTGRENEAFF.

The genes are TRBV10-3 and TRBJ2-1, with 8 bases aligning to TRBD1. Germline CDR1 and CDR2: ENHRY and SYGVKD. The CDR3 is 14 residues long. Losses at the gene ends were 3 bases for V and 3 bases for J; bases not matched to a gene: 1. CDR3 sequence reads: CAISEGTGYNEQFF. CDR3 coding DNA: TGTGCCATCAGTGAAGGGACAGGCTACAATGAGCAGTTCTTC.

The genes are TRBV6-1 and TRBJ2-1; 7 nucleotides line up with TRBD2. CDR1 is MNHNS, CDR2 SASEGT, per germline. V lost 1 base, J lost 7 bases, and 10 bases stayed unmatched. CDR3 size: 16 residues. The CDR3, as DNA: TGTGCCAGCAGTGAAGGCGAGGGAGGGCCTATAAATGAGCAGTTCTTC. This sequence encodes CASSEGEGGPINEQFF.

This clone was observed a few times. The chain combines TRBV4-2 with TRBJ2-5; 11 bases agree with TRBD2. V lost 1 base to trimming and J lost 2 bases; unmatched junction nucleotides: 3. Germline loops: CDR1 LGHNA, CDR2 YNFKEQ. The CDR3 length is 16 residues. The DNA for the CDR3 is TGTGCCAGCAGCCAAGCCGTAGCGGGGGGGCAAGAGACCCAGTACTTC. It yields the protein CASSQAVAGGQETQYF.

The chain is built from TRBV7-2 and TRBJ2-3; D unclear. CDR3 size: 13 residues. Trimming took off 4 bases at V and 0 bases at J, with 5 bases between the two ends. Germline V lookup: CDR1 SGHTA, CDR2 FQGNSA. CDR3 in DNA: TGTGCCAGCAGCTCCTATAGCACAGATACGCAGTATTTT. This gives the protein CASSSYSTDTQYF.

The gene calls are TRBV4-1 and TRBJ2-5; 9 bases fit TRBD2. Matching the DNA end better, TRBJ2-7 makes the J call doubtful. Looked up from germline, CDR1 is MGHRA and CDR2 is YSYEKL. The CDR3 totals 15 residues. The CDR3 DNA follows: TGCGCCAGCAGCCAAGCGACTAGCGGAATTTACGAGCAGTACTTC. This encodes CASSQATSGIYEQYF.

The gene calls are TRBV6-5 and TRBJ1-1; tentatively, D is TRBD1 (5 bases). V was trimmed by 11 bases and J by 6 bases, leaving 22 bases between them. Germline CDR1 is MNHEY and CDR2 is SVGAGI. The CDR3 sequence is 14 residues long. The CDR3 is CAGAGRGGTAEAFF. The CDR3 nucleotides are TGTGCCGGAGCGGGACGGGGGGGGACTGCTGAAGCTTTCTTT.

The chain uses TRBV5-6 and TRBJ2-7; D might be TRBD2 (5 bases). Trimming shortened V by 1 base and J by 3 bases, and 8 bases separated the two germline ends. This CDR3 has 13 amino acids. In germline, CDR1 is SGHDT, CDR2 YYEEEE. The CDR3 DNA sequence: TGTGCCAGCAGCTTGCGGGATAACTACGAGCAGTACTTC. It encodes CASSLRDNYEQYF.

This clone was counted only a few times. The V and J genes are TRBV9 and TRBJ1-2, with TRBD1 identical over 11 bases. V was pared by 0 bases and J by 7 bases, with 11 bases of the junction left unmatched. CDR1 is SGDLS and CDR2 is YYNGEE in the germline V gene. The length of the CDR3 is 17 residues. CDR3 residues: CASSVALGDRGSPGYTF. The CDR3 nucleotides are TGTGCCAGCAGCGTAGCCTTGGGGGACAGGGGGTCACCTGGCTACACCTTC.

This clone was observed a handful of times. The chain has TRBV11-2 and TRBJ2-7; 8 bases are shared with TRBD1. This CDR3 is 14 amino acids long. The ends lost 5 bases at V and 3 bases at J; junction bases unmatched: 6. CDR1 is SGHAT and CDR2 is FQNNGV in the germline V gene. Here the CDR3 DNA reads TGTGCCAGCAGCAATCCGGGACAGGACTACGAGCAGTACTTC. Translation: CASSNPGQDYEQYF.

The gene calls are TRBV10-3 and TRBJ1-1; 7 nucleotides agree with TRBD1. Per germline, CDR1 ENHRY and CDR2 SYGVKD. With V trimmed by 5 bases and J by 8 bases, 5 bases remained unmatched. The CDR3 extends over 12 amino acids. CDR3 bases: TGTGCCATCAGTCCCGGGACAGAGGAAGCTTTCTTT. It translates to CAISPGTEEAFF.

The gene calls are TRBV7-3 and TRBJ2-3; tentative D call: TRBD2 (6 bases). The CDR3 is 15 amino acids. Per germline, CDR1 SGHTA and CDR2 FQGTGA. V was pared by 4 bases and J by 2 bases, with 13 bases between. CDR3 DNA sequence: TGTGCCAGCAGCTCCGCCGGGACTTTCACAGATACGCAGTATTTT. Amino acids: CASSSAGTFTDTQYF.

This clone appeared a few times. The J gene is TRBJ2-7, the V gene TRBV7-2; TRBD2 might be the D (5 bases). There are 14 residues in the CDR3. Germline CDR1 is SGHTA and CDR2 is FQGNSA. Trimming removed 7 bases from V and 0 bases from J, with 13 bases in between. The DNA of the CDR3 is TGTGCCAGCACCAACGGACTGGCCTCCTACGAGCAGTACTTC. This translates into CASTNGLASYEQYF.

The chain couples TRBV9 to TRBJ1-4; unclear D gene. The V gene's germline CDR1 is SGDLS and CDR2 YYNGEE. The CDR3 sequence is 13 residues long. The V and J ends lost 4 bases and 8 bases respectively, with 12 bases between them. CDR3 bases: TGTGCCAGCAGCCGGGGTTTAGCGGAAAAACTGTTTTTT. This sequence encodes CASSRGLAEKLFF.

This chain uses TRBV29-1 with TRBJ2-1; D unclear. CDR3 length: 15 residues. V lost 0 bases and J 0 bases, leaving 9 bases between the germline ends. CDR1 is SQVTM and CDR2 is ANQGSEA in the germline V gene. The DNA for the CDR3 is TGCAGCGTTGAAGAGGCGGAGACCTCCTACAATGAGCAGTTCTTC. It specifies CSVEEAETSYNEQFF.

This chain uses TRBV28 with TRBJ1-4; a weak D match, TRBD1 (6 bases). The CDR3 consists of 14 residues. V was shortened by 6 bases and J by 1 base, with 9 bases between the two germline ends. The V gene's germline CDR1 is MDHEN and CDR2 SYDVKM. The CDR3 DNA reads TGTGCCAGCAGGCGACAGGAAACTAATGAAAAACTGTTTTTT. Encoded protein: CASRRQETNEKLFF.